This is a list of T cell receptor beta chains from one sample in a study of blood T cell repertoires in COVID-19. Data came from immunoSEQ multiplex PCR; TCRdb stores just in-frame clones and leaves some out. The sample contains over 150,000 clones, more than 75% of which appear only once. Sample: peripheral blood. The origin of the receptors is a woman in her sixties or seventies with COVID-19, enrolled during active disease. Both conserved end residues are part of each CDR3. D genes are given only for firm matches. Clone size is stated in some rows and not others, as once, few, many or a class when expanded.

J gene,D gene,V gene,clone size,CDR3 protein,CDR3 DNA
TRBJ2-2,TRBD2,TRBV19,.,CASSLGLAGTGELFF,TGTGCCAGTAGTCTGGGACTAGCGGGCACCGGGGAGCTGTTTTTT
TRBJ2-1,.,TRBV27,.,CASKRGSSYNEQFF,TGTGCCAGCAAGAGAGGGAGCTCCTACAATGAGCAGTTCTTC
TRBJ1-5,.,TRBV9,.,CASSVAEGVNQPQHF,TGTGCCAGCAGCGTAGCCGAGGGAGTCAATCAGCCCCAGCATTTT
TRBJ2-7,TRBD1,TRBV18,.,CASSWDRADVGEQYF,TGTGCCAGCTCATGGGACAGGGCCGATGTCGGAGAGCAGTACTTC
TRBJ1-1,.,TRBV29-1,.,CIRTEAFF,TGCATCCGCACTGAAGCTTTCTTT
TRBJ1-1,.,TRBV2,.,CASSVQGLRDTEAFF,TGTGCCAGCAGTGTTCAGGGGCTAAGGGACACTGAAGCTTTCTTT
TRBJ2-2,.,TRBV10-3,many,CAISERQTGELFF,TGTGCCATCAGTGAACGTCAGACCGGGGAGCTGTTTTTT
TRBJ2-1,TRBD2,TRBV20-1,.,CSASVSSGSGNEQFF,TGCAGTGCTAGTGTTTCTAGCGGGAGTGGGAATGAGCAGTTCTTC
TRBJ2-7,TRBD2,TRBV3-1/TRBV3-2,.,CASSARTSGRHYEQYF,TGTGCCAGCAGCGCGCGGACTAGCGGGAGACACTACGAGCAGTACTTC
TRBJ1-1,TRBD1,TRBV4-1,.,CASSQDAVWAGGLKAFF,TGCGCCAGCAGCCAAGATGCAGTCTGGGCAGGGGGCTTAAAAGCTTTCTTT
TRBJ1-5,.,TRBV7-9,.,CASSLASDTGFGQPQHF,TGTGCCAGCAGCTTAGCCTCGGATACAGGTTTCGGTCAGCCCCAGCATTTT
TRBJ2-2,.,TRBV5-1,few,CASSQEAVDGELFF,TGCGCCAGCAGTCAGGAGGCTGTAGACGGGGAGCTGTTTTTT
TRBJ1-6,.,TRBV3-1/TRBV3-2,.,CASSPDIFNSPLHF,TGTGCCAGCAGCCCGGACATTTTTAATTCACCCCTCCACTTT
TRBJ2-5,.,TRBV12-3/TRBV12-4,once,CASLPHHQETQYF,TGTGCCAGCCTACCCCATCACCAAGAGACCCAGTACTTC
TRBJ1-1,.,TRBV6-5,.,CASTADRLNTEAFF,TGTGCCAGCACTGCGGACAGATTGAACACTGAAGCTTTCTTT
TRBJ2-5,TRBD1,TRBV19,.,CASRTGNSQETQYF,TGTGCCAGTAGGACAGGGAACTCCCAAGAGACCCAGTACTTC
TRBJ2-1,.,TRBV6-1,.,CASSEGGHKGRDEQFF,TGTGCCAGCAGTGAAGGGGGCCACAAGGGGCGTGATGAGCAGTTCTTC